The rows below give T cell receptor beta chains drawn from one sample of a study of identical twins. From the 5' RACE reads, TCRdb called clonotypes with MiXCR, one entry per CDR3 protein. Here the sample spans about 240,000 distinct CDR3 sequences, about 7.5% being singletons. This same sample was also part of a study on yellow fever vaccine responses in identical twins.

Sequences were obtained from CD8+ T cells sorted from blood. The receptors were gathered from a woman aged 18-35 years in good health. Each CDR3 is given with its conserved first and last residue. The order of the fields is CDR3 DNA, CDR3 protein, J gene, CDR3 length, clone size, D gene, V gene. A D gene is named only where the DNA matches it firmly. Clone size is stated in some rows and not others, as once, few, many or a class when expanded.

cdr3_nt: TGTGCCAGCAGCTTTAGTTATGAAGAAGAGACCCAGTACTTC
cdr3_aa: CASSFSYEEETQYF
j_call: TRBJ2-5
cdr3_length: 14
clone_size: once
d_call: .
v_call: TRBV7-9

cdr3_nt: TGTGCCAGCTCTCCGGCCGGGACAGAACCCTACAATGAGCAGTTCTTC
cdr3_aa: CASSPAGTEPYNEQFF
j_call: TRBJ2-1
cdr3_length: 16
clone_size: .
d_call: TRBD1
v_call: TRBV18

cdr3_nt: TGTGCCAGCGGCCCCCCTGGGGAGCTGTTTTTT
cdr3_aa: CASGPPGELFF
j_call: TRBJ2-2
cdr3_length: 11
clone_size: few
d_call: .
v_call: TRBV28

cdr3_nt: TGTGCCAGCAGCTTAGGGGCGGGACTAGCGGGAGGGCCGGTAACCTACGAGCAGTACTTC
cdr3_aa: CASSLGAGLAGGPVTYEQYF
j_call: TRBJ2-7
cdr3_length: 20
clone_size: .
d_call: TRBD2
v_call: TRBV7-8

cdr3_nt: TGTGCCAGCAGCCAAGGGGGTGGACAAAACTACAATGAGCAGTTCTTC
cdr3_aa: CASSQGGGQNYNEQFF
j_call: TRBJ2-1
cdr3_length: 16
clone_size: many
d_call: .
v_call: TRBV14

cdr3_nt: TGTGCCAGCAGTCGCCTTCTTTCTGGAGATACGCAGTATTTT
cdr3_aa: CASSRLLSGDTQYF
j_call: TRBJ2-3
cdr3_length: 14
clone_size: many
d_call: .
v_call: TRBV27

cdr3_nt: TGTGCCACCAGCAGAGACTATAGCGGGAGGGCCGGGAGTAGGACCGGGGAGCTGTTTTTT
cdr3_aa: CATSRDYSGRAGSRTGELFF
j_call: TRBJ2-2
cdr3_length: 20
clone_size: few
d_call: TRBD2
v_call: TRBV15

cdr3_nt: TGTGCCAGCAGCCAAGATGCCAGGGGTATCAGCAATCAGCCCCAGCATTTT
cdr3_aa: CASSQDARGISNQPQHF
j_call: TRBJ1-5
cdr3_length: 17
clone_size: .
d_call: .
v_call: TRBV3-1

cdr3_nt: TGTGCCAGCAGCTTAGGGGGCCCGACAGATACGCAGTATTTT
cdr3_aa: CASSLGGPTDTQYF
j_call: TRBJ2-3
cdr3_length: 14
clone_size: many
d_call: .
v_call: TRBV7-6

cdr3_nt: TGCAGTGCTACAGGGACGGGGGGCTACACCTTC
cdr3_aa: CSATGTGGYTF
j_call: TRBJ1-2
cdr3_length: 11
clone_size: few
d_call: .
v_call: TRBV20-1